A single sample gave rise to the 22 T cell receptor beta chains below, sequenced in a study of blood T cell repertoires in COVID-19 (dated by TCRdb to about 2020). Library generation was performed with the immunoSEQ multiplex PCR assay. In its TCRdb copy, this immuneACCESS table keeps in-frame sequences only and misses some clones. Where compared with another copy, unresolved V genes explain less than half of these, and the others have no known cause. In all, the sample holds 35,000 to 40,000 clones, and nearly 90% of those were seen once. The leading ten clones occupy under 30% of the sample. Sequences were obtained from peripheral blood. All receptors derive from a man aged 60 to 69 with active or convalescent COVID-19.

The genes are TRBV19 and TRBJ1-3, with D tentatively TRBD1 (6 bases). The CDR3 is 14 amino acids. Germline V gene sequence: CDR1 LNHDA, CDR2 SQIVND (reference sequence). V was clipped by 7 bases and J by 0 bases, with 10 bases between them. The CDR3 DNA follows: TGTGCCAGTACCAGGGACACCTCTGGAAACACCATATATTTT. Translation gives CASTRDTSGNTIYF.

V and J are TRBV28 and TRBJ2-7; TRBD2 agrees at 9 bases. Germline assignment: CDR1 MDHEN and CDR2 SYDVKM. The length of the CDR3 is 15 residues. V shed 8 bases and J 2 bases; nucleotides not matched to a gene: 10. CDR3: CASSLGLAGTYEQYF. The CDR3 nucleotides read TGTGCCAGCTCCTTAGGGCTAGCGGGAACCTACGAGCAGTACTTC.

This chain connects TRBV24-1 to TRBJ2-1; unclear D gene. The V end was cut by 4 bases, the J end by 5 bases, with 8 bases between. The CDR3 contains 13 residues. Germline V lookup: CDR1 KGHDR, CDR2 SFDVKD. CDR3 in amino acids: CATSEWADNEQFF. The CDR3 DNA sequence: TGTGCCACCAGTGAGTGGGCCGACAATGAGCAGTTCTTC.

The chain is built from TRBV6-5 and TRBJ2-2; 12 bases are a match to TRBD2. V trimming: 8 bases; J trimming: 2 bases; junction bases outside the gene matches: 3. The CDR3 consists of 15 residues. The germline CDR1 and CDR2 sequences are MNHEY and SVGAGI. CDR3: CASELAGGNTGELFF. DNA for the CDR3: TGTGCCAGCGAACTAGCGGGAGGAAACACCGGGGAGCTGTTTTTT.

The chain links TRBV6-6 to TRBJ1-1, with D hard to call. From germline, CDR1 is MNHNY and CDR2 SVGAGI (reference sequence). Trimming removed 1 base at V and 4 bases at J, with 10 bases between. This CDR3 spans 14 amino acids. Written as DNA, the CDR3 is TGTGCCAGCAGTTACTTCGACACAAGCACTGAAGCTTTCTTT. Translated, it gives CASSYFDTSTEAFF.

The chain joins TRBV11-2 to TRBJ2-7; TRBD1 is a possible D gene (5 bases). CDR1 is SGHAT and CDR2 is FQNNGV in the germline V gene. Trimming pared 7 bases from V and 5 bases from J, leaving 15 bases between. The CDR3 extends over 13 amino acids. CDR3 sequence reads: CASTPPRVHEQYF. DNA for the CDR3: TGTGCCAGCACCCCCCCCAGGGTCCACGAGCAGTACTTC.

CDR3 nucleotide sequence: TGTGCCAGCAGTCCGGGGACTAGCTCAGGAAATGAGCAGTTCTTC. It yields the protein CASSPGTSSGNEQFF. The J gene is TRBJ2-1, the V gene TRBV27, with 9 nucleotides matching TRBD2. Germline V CDR1 and CDR2: MNHEY, SMNVEV (reference sequence). There are 15 residues in the CDR3. Trimming at V came to 5 bases and at J to 7 bases, leaving 9 bases not matched to a gene.

The V gene is TRBV27, the J gene TRBJ1-1, with a weak D call TRBD1 (5 bases). The CDR3 loop spans 15 amino acids. V lost 1 base and J lost 4, with 13 bases in between. Germline V gene sequence: CDR1 MNHEY, CDR2 SMNVEV (reference sequence). CDR3 region: CASSLFGEGITEAFF. The CDR3 DNA is TGTGCCAGCAGTTTATTCGGGGAGGGGATCACTGAAGCTTTCTTT.

V gene TRBV7-9 combines with J gene TRBJ2-5; TRBD2 matches at 7 bases. CDR3 length equals 15 residues. The germline V gene has CDR1 SEHNR and CDR2 FQNEAQ (reference sequence). V lost 5 bases, J lost 1 base, and 7 bases stayed unmatched. CDR3 sequence: CASSPGGSTQETQYF. The CDR3 nucleotides read TGTGCCAGCAGCCCGGGGGGAAGTACCCAAGAGACCCAGTACTTC.

The V call is TRBV27, the J call TRBJ2-1; 11 nucleotides align to TRBD2. The CDR3 has 16 amino acids. Per the germline V gene, CDR1 is MNHEY and CDR2 is SMNVEV (reference sequence). With 5 bases clipped from V and 1 base from J, the junction kept 4 bases outside the gene matches. The CDR3 is CASSKLAGASYNEQFF. CDR3 DNA: TGTGCCAGCAGTAAACTAGCGGGAGCATCCTACAATGAGCAGTTCTTC.

This clone has only one observation. The chain links TRBV19 to TRBJ2-7; 7 nucleotides align to TRBD2. The CDR3 runs 15 residues. V dropped 3 bases and J dropped 2; count of bases not matched to a gene: 7. Germline lookup yields CDR1 LNHDA and CDR2 SQIVND (reference sequence). Here the CDR3 DNA reads TGTGCCAGTAGTATTCGGCGGGAGCGCGCCTACGAGCAGTACTTC. It translates to CASSIRRERAYEQYF.

With regard to this clone: Other DNA sequences of this sample code for an identical CDR3. This chain uses TRBV20-1 with TRBJ2-5, with a tentative D call TRBD1 (6 bases). This CDR3 comprises 11 residues. Germline CDR1 DFQATT, CDR2 SNEGSKA (reference sequence). V dropped 3 bases and J dropped 5 bases, with 7 bases sitting between them. CDR3 coding DNA: TGCAGTGCTAGGAGGGGGGAGACCCAGTACTTC. Translated, it gives CSARRGETQYF.

The chain links TRBV5-4 to TRBJ1-1; D remains unclear. The CDR3 has 13 amino acids. CDR1 is SGHNT, CDR2 YYREEE, per germline (reference sequence). The V gene lost 3 bases and the J gene lost 1 base, with 7 bases spanning the gap. CDR3 residues: CASSSVQNTEAFF. DNA for the CDR3: TGTGCCAGCAGCTCCGTACAGAACACTGAAGCTTTCTTT.

This rearrangement joins TRBV6-2 or TRBV6-3 to TRBJ2-3; 8 nucleotides line up with TRBD1. The V segment lost 6 bases and the J segment 5 bases; nucleotides outside the gene matches: 7. Per the germline V gene, CDR1 is MNHEY and CDR2 is SVGEGT. The CDR3 is 14 amino acids. The CDR3 region has the DNA TGTGCCAGCAGCCTGGACAGGGTGGTAGATACGCAGTATTTT. The encoded protein is CASSLDRVVDTQYF.

The chain couples TRBV7-8 to TRBJ1-2; D might be TRBD1 (5 bases). Germline values: CDR1 SGHVS, CDR2 FQNEAQ. CDR3 length: 14 residues. The ends were cut back, 5 bases at V and 4 bases at J, with 14 bases in the middle. CDR3 nucleotide sequence: TGTGCCAGCAGCGGGGGGGACGGCCCCTATGGCTACACCTTC. This gives the protein CASSGGDGPYGYTF.

This clone was counted between two and nine times. The rearrangement joins TRBV7-2 to TRBJ2-7; 15 nucleotides agree with TRBD2. Germline values: CDR1 SGHTA, CDR2 FQGNSA. V shed 3 bases and J 3 bases; nucleotides not matched to a gene: 6. This CDR3 contains 17 residues. The CDR3: CASSFGLAGGRYYEQYF. CDR3 nucleotide sequence: TGTGCCAGCAGCTTCGGACTAGCGGGAGGGCGCTACTACGAGCAGTACTTC.

CDR3: CASSQGRGQGNQPQHF. CDR3 sequence (DNA): TGCGCCAGCAGCCAAGGACGGGGACAGGGAAATCAGCCCCAGCATTTT. The chain recombines TRBV4-1 with TRBJ1-5, with TRBD1 identical over 9 bases. The CDR3 spans 16 residues. With 1 base clipped from V and 4 bases from J, the junction kept 5 bases outside the gene matches. Germline values: CDR1 MGHRA, CDR2 YSYEKL.

J is TRBJ1-1 and V is TRBV11-2; TRBD1 matches 10 bases. This CDR3 has 16 residues. Germline V gene lookup returns CDR1 SGHAT and CDR2 FQNNGV. J lost 3 bases, V lost 4 bases, and 8 bases had no gene match. The CDR3 DNA is TGTGCCAGCAGCTATCCCCGGGACAGGGGTGACACTGAAGCTTTCTTT. This gives the protein CASSYPRDRGDTEAFF.

The chain joins TRBV16 to TRBJ1-1, with D hard to call. Germline V gene lookup returns CDR1 KGHSY and CDR2 FQNENV. There are 14 residues in the CDR3. Trimming took 3 bases from V and 1 from J, leaving 9 bases between them. CDR3 coding DNA: TGTGCCAGCAGCCATGGATCGGGGAACACTGAAGCTTTCTTT. As protein: CASSHGSGNTEAFF.

The gene calls are TRBV28 and TRBJ1-5, with D perhaps matching TRBD1 (6 bases). Germline CDR1 reads MDHEN; CDR2 reads SYDVKM. Trimming removed 6 bases at V and 4 bases at J, with 16 bases between. The CDR3 sequence is 15 residues long. The CDR3 here is CASRTYTGLNQPQHF. The CDR3 nucleotides are TGTGCCAGCAGAACATATACAGGGTTAAATCAGCCCCAGCATTTT. The full variable domain, rest sourced from reference TRBV28 and TRBJ1-5, is DVKVTQSSRYLVKRTGEKVFLECVQDMDHENMFWYRQDPGLGLRLIYFSYDVKMKEKGDIPEGYSVSREKKERFSLILESASTNQTSMYLCASRTYTGLNQPQHFGDGTRLSIL.

In DNA, the CDR3 is TGCAGCGTTGCACTAGCGGTGAACACCGGGGAGCTGTTTTTT. Its translation: CSVALAVNTGELFF. The genes are TRBV29-1 and TRBJ2-2, with TRBD2 identical over 8 bases. The CDR3 extends over 14 amino acids. CDR1 and CDR2 from the germline V gene are SQVTM and ANQGSEA. Losses at the gene ends were 4 bases for V and 1 base for J; bases not matched to a gene: 2.

CDR3 sequence reads: CASSLGPGAYYEQYF. The CDR3 coding sequence is TGTGCCAGCAGCTTAGGTCCAGGGGCCTACTACGAGCAGTACTTC. This rearrangement joins TRBV11-2 to TRBJ2-7; D possibly corresponds to TRBD1 (6 bases). Per the germline V gene, CDR1 is SGHAT and CDR2 is FQNNGV. This CDR3 contains 15 residues. Trimming took off 1 base at V and 3 bases at J, with 13 bases between the two ends.